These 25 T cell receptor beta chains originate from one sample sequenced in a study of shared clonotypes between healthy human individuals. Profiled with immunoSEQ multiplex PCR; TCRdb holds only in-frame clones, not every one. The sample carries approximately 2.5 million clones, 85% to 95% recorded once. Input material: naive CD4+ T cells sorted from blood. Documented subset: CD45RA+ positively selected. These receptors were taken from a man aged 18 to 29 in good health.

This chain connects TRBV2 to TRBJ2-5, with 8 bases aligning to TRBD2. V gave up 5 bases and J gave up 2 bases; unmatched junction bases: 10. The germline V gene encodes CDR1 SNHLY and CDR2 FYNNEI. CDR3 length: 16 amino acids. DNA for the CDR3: TGTGCCAGCAGTCGTACTAGCGGTCAGGTACAAGAGACCCAGTACTTC. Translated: CASSRTSGQVQETQYF.

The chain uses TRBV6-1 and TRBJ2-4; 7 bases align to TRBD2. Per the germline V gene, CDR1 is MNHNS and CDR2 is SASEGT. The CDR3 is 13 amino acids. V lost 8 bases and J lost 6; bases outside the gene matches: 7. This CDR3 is CASGKTGGNIQYF. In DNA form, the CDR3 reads TGTGCCAGCGGGAAGACGGGGGGAAACATTCAGTACTTC.

CDR3 DNA: TGTGCCAGCACCATGGACAGGGTTGTAGGCTACACCTTC. Its translation: CASTMDRVVGYTF. The V call is TRBV5-6, the J call TRBJ1-2; the match to TRBD1 covers 8 bases. Germline V CDR1 and CDR2: SGHDT, YYEEEE. Trimming cost V 6 bases and J 8 bases; bases outside gene matches: 9. The CDR3 length is 13 residues. The full variable domain, its missing parts supplied by reference TRBV5-6 and TRBJ1-2, is DAGVTQSPTHLIKTRGQQVTLRCSPKSGHDTVSWYQQALGQGPQFIFQYYEEEERQRGNFPDRFSGHQFPNYSSELNVNALLLGDSALYLCASTMDRVVGYTFGSGTRLTVV.

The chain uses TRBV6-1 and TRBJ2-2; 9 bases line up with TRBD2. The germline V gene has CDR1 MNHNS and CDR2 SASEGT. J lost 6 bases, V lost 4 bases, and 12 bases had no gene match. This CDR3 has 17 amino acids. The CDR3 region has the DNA TGTGCCAGCAGTGGCGACCGGCTAGCGGGGAGGGCCGGGGAGCTGTTTTTT. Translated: CASSGDRLAGRAGELFF.

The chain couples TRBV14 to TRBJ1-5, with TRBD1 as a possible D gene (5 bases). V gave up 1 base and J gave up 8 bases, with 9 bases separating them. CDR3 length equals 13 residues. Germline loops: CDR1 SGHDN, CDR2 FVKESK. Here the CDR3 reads CASSQGLGEPQHF. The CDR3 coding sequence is TGTGCCAGCAGCCAAGGCTTAGGGGAGCCCCAGCATTTT. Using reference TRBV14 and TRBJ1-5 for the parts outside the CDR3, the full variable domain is EAGVTQFPSHSVIEKGQTVTLRCDPISGHDNLYWYRRVMGKEIKFLLHFVKESKQDESGMPNNRFLAERTGGTYSTLKVQPAELEDSGVYFCASSQGLGEPQHFGDGTRLSIL.

CDR3 residues: CASIPTGGTEAFF. CDR3 nucleotides: TGTGCCAGCATTCCCACAGGGGGCACTGAAGCTTTCTTT. The genes are TRBV25-1 and TRBJ1-1, with 8 bases identical to TRBD1. Germline V gives CDR1 MGHDK, CDR2 SYGVNS. The CDR3 covers 13 residues. Trimming removed 7 bases from V and 4 bases from J; junction bases left unmatched: 5.

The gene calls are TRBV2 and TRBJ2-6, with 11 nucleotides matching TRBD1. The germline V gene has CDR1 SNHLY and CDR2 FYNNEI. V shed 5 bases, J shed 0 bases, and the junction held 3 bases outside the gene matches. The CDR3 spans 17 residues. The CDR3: CASSFGTGGSGANVLTF. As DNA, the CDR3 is TGTGCCAGCAGTTTCGGGACAGGGGGCTCTGGGGCCAACGTCCTGACTTTC.

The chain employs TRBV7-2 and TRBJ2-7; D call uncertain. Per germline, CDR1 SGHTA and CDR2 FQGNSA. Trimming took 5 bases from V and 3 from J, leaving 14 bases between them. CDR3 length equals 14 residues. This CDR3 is CASSAPRPSYEQYF. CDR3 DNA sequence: TGTGCCAGCAGCGCGCCCAGACCGAGCTACGAGCAGTACTTC.

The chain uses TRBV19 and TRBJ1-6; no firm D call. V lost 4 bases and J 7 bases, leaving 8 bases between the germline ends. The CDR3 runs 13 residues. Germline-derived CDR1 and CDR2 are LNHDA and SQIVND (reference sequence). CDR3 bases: TGTGCCAGTAGTACAACGGTGAATTCACCCCTCCACTTT. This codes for CASSTTVNSPLHF.

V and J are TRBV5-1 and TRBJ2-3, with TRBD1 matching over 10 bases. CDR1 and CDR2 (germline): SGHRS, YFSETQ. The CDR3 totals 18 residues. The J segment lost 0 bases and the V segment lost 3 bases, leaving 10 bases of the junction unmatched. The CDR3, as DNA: TGCGCCAGCAGCTCCCGGGACAGGGGAATCACTAGCACAGATACGCAGTATTTT. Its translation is CASSSRDRGITSTDTQYF.

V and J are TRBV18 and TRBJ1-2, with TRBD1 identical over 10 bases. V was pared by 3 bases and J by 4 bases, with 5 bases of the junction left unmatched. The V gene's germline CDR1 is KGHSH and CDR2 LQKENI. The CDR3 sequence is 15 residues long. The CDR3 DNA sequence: TGTGCCAGCTCACCCCCCGGGACAGGGGTCTATGGCTACACCTTC. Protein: CASSPPGTGVYGYTF.

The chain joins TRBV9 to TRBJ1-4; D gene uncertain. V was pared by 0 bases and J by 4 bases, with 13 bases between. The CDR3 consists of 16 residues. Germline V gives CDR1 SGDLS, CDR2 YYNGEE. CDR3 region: CASSVGVNGGNEKLFF. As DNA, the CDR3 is TGTGCCAGCAGCGTAGGGGTAAACGGAGGTAATGAAAAACTGTTTTTT. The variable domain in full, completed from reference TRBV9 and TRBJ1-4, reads DSGVTQTPKHLITATGQRVTLRCSPRSGDLSVYWYQQSLDQGLQFLIQYYNGEERAKGNILERFSAQQFPDLHSELNLSSLELGDSALYFCASSVGVNGGNEKLFFGSGTQLSVL.

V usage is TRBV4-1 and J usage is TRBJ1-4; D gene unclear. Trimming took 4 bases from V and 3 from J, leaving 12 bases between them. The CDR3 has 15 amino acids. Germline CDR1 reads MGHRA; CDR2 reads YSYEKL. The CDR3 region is CASSLPGLANEKLFF. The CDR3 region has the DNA TGCGCCAGCAGCCTACCGGGTTTGGCTAATGAAAAACTGTTTTTT.

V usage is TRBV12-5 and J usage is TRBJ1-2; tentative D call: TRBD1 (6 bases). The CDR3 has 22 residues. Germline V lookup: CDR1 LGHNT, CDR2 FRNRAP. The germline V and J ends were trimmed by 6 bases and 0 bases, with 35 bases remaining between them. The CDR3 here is CASGFRPPSGSRTELPNYGYTF. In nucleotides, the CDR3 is TGTGCTAGTGGCTTTAGACCCCCCTCCGGAAGCCGGACAGAACTCCCTAACTATGGCTACACCTTC.

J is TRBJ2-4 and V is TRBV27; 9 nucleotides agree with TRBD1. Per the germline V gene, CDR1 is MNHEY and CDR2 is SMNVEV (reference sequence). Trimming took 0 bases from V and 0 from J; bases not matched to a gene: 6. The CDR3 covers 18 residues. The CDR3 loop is CASSLSITGGAAKNIQYF. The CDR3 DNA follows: TGTGCCAGCAGTTTATCGATCACAGGGGGCGCAGCCAAAAACATTCAGTACTTC.

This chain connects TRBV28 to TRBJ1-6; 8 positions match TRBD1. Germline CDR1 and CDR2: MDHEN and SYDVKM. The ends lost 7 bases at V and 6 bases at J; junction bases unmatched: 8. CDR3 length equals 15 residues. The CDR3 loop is CASTLRQGTNSPLHF. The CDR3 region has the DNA TGTGCCAGCACCCTTAGACAGGGGACTAATTCACCCCTCCACTTT.

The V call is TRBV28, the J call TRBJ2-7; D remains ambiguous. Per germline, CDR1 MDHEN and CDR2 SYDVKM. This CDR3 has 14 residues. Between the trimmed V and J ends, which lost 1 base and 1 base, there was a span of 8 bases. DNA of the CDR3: TGTGCCAGCAGTTTATCCGGCGAGTCCTACGAGCAGTACTTC. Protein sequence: CASSLSGESYEQYF.

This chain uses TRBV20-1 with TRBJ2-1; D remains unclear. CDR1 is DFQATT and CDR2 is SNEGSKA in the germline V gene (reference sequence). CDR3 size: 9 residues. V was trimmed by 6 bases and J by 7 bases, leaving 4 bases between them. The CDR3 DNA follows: TGCAGTGCGGCAAATGAGCAGTTCTTC. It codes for CSAANEQFF.

The CDR3 loop reads CASSSDTLGATDTQYF. The DNA for the CDR3 is TGTGCCAGCAGTTCCGATACTTTAGGGGCCACAGATACGCAGTATTTT. The chain recombines TRBV28 with TRBJ2-3; a weak D match, TRBD1 (5 bases). This CDR3 has 16 amino acids. V lost 4 bases to trimming and J lost 2 bases, with 16 bases between them. Germline V gene lookup returns CDR1 MDHEN and CDR2 SYDVKM.

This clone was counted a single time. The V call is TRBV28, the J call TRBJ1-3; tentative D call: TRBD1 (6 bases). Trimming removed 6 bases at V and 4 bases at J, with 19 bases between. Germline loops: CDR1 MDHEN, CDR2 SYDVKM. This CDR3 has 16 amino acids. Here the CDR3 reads CASSSAGGRVGNTIYF. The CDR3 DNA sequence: TGTGCCAGCAGCTCGGCTGGGGGGCGCGTAGGAAACACCATATATTTT. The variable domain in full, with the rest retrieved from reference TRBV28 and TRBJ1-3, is DVKVTQSSRYLVKRTGEKVFLECVQDMDHENMFWYRQDPGLGLRLIYFSYDVKMKEKGDIPEGYSVSREKKERFSLILESASTNQTSMYLCASSSAGGRVGNTIYFGEGSWLTVV.

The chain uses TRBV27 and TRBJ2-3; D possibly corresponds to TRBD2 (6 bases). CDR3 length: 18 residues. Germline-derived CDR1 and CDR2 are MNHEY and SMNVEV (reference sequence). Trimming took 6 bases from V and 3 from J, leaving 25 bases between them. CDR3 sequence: CASSIAAHLSGSTDTQYF. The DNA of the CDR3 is TGTGCCAGCAGCATAGCGGCCCACCTCTCCGGATCAACAGATACGCAGTATTTT.

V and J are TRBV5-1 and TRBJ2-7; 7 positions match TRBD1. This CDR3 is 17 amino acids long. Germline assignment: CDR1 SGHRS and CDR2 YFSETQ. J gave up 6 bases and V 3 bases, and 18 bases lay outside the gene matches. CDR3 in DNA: TGCGCCAGCAGCTCGGCGTTGACAGGGTCGCTGGGTAGCGAGCAGTACTTC. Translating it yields CASSSALTGSLGSEQYF.

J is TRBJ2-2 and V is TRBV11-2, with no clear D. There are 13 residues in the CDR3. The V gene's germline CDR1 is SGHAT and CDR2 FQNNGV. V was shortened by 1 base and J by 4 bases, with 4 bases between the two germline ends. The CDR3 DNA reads TGTGCCAGCAGCTTAGTAGGCACCGGGGAGCTGTTTTTT. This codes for CASSLVGTGELFF.

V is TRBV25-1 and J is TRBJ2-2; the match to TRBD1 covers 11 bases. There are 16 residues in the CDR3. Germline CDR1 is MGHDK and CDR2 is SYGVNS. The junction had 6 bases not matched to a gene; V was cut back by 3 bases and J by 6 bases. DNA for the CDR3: TGTGCCAGCAGTGATCCGGGACAGGGGGAAGCCGGGGAGCTGTTTTTT. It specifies CASSDPGQGEAGELFF.

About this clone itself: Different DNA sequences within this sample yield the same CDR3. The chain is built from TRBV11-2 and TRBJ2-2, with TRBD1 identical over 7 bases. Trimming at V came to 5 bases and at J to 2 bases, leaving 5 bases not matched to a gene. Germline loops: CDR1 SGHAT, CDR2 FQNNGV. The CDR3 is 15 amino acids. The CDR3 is CASSRNRGNTGELFF. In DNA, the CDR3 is TGTGCCAGCAGCCGTAACAGGGGAAACACCGGGGAGCTGTTTTTT.